This TCR beta chain was observed in a study of graft-versus-host responses after intestinal transplantation. Germline V CDR1 and CDR2: MNHEY, SVGAGI. The V gene lost 6 bases and the J gene lost 6 bases, with 14 bases spanning the gap. The CDR3 length is 14 residues. A remark on this clone: What it binds is unknown.

This table comes from immunoSEQ multiplex PCR, and its TCRdb copy is limited to in-frame clones, with some not included. This table holds roughly 130,000 clones, around 90% found once. Specimen: unstimulated CD4+ T cells sorted from spleen or lymph node cells, collected before intestinal transplant. The chain recombines TRBV6-5 with TRBJ2-2; D is perhaps TRBD1 (7 bases). This receptor was taken from a human donor who received an intestinal transplant. CDR3 loop: CASRKTRGAGELFF. The CDR3 DNA is TGTGCCAGCAGGAAGACCAGGGGGGCCGGGGAGCTGTTTTTT.